These 2 T cell receptor beta chains share one sample of origin, sequenced in a study of Ad26.COV2.S vaccination and SARS-CoV-2 variants (TCRdb year 2021). Library preparation employed the immunoSEQ multiplex PCR assay. TCRdb mirrors the immuneACCESS table, restricted to in-frame sequences. Some clones are absent from its copies; in checked studies, under half trace to an unresolved V gene, and the reason for the others is unknown. A total of 250,000 or so clones appear in this sample, around nine tenths of them only once. Approximately 3% of the sample goes to the ten largest clones. The sample's treatment or condition label is to be understood as: about 20 received Ad26.COV2.S at low or high dose, single or two shots; about 5 received placebo; per-sample allocation not given. For vaccine and placebo recipients, the sequenced repertoires came from samples collected on day 63 after the first injection.

Material: peripheral blood, obtained in a trial of Ad26.COV2.S vaccine versus placebo. Receptors were obtained from a person aged 18-60 years who received the Ad26.COV2.S COVID-19 vaccine or a placebo.

This chain joins TRBV9 and TRBJ2-5, with D possibly being TRBD1 or TRBD2 (5 bases each). The CDR3 spans 15 residues. Between the trimmed V and J ends, which lost 4 bases and 4 bases, there was a span of 17 bases. Germline CDR1 reads SGDLS; CDR2 reads YYNGEE. The CDR3 DNA reads as TGTGCCAGCAGCCCCAATGTGGGGACCCGAGAGACCCAGTACTTC. Protein sequence: CASSPNVGTRETQYF.

The chain has TRBV7-9 and TRBJ2-1; D tentatively reads TRBD1 or TRBD2 (5 bases each). The CDR3 loop spans 16 amino acids. V was cut by 4 bases and J by 10 bases, with 23 bases left in between. The germline gives CDR1 SEHNR, CDR2 FQNEAQ (reference sequence). The CDR3 coding sequence is TGTGCCAGCAGCTCCCGGGGCTATTCCAGGGCCCGAGAGCAGTTCTTC. It translates to CASSSRGYSRAREQFF.